This passage covers 14 T cell receptor beta chains from one sample sequenced in a study of T cell responses to AZD1222 COVID-19 vaccine (dated by TCRdb to about 2021). The time point label here, explained by the study, means: baseline before first vaccination. The receptor library was made with the immunoSEQ multiplex PCR assay. Held by TCRdb, this immuneACCESS table contains in-frame sequences only and omits some clones. Under half of the omission traces to an unresolved V gene where checked; the cause of the rest is unknown. The sample table holds about 99,000 clones, of which about 88% were seen once. In total, the top ten clones hold roughly a sixth of the sample. Sequences were derived from peripheral blood, sampled on day 0 of AZD1222 vaccination. The receptor set was obtained from an adult in good health.

V and J are TRBV21-1 and TRBJ2-1; the table's D call, TRBD2, has no DNA check behind it. TRBV21-1 is an annotated pseudogene. The CDR3 contains 15 residues. This chain's CDR3 is CASSKCAGGPFRQFF. CDR3 nucleotides: TGTGCCAGCAGCAAATGCGCGGGGGGGCCATTTCGGCAGTTCTTC.

The rearrangement links TRBV6-5 to TRBJ1-2, with unresolved D. The CDR3 sequence is 13 residues long. The germline V and J ends were trimmed by 8 bases and 7 bases, with 17 bases remaining between them. The germline V gene encodes CDR1 MNHEY and CDR2 SVGAGI. The CDR3: CASYSGIVGGYTF. In nucleotides, the CDR3 is TGTGCCAGCTATTCAGGAATTGTCGGTGGCTACACCTTC.

The V and J genes are TRBV7-8 and TRBJ2-7; the D gene is possibly TRBD1 (6 bases). V lost 5 bases and J 7 bases, leaving 27 bases between the germline ends. The CDR3 runs to 17 residues. The germline CDR1 and CDR2 sequences are SGHVS and FQNEAQ. The CDR3 protein is CASSLQGGGSIVVEQYF. DNA for the CDR3: TGTGCCAGCAGCCTACAGGGTGGAGGTTCTATCGTGGTAGAGCAGTACTTC.

To note about this clone: A read error is likely, as this CDR3 ends without the conserved phenylalanine or tryptophan. The chain employs TRBV19 and TRBJ1-6; 8 nucleotides align to TRBD1. V lost 6 bases, J lost 9 bases, and 4 bases stayed unmatched. CDR3 size: 13 residues. Germline-derived CDR1 and CDR2 are LNHDA and SQIVND (reference sequence). In nucleotides, the CDR3 is TGTGCCAGTAGGAGGGACAGGCGTTCACCCCTCCACCTT. This encodes CASRRDRRSPLHL.

This clone was observed a single time. The CDR3 here is CASSYGQATGGYTF. DNA of the CDR3: TGTGCCAGCAGTTACGGACAGGCGACGGGTGGCTACACCTTC. V is TRBV6-5 and J is TRBJ1-2; 7 nucleotides agree with TRBD1. There are 14 residues in the CDR3. The germline V gene encodes CDR1 MNHEY and CDR2 SVGAGI. V was pared by 2 bases and J by 7 bases, with 7 bases of the junction left unmatched.

The rearrangement uses TRBV6-4 and TRBJ2-1, with a possible D match to TRBD2 (6 bases). Per germline, CDR1 MRHNA and CDR2 SNTAGT. CDR3 length: 13 residues. The V and J ends lost 3 bases and 9 bases respectively, with 12 bases between them. CDR3 residues: CASSEIPEGEQFF. In DNA, the CDR3 is TGTGCCAGCAGTGAGATCCCGGAGGGTGAGCAGTTCTTC.

The chain uses TRBV15 and TRBJ2-7, with D maybe TRBD1 (7 bases). Trimming removed 9 bases at V and 1 base at J, with 16 bases between. The CDR3 is made up of 14 amino acids. Germline CDR1 reads LNHNV; CDR2 reads YYDKDF (reference sequence). The CDR3 is CATGAGGQSYEQYF. The CDR3 DNA reads TGTGCCACGGGGGCAGGGGGGCAATCCTACGAGCAGTACTTC.

This clone occurred once. The V and J genes are TRBV9 and TRBJ2-1, with 7 nucleotides matching TRBD2. The CDR3 loop spans 13 amino acids. The germline V gene has CDR1 SGDLS and CDR2 YYNGEE. Losses at the gene ends were 0 bases for V and 10 bases for J; bases not matched to a gene: 4. Here the CDR3 reads CASSVAASGEQFF. The CDR3 DNA follows: TGTGCCAGCAGCGTAGCGGCTAGCGGAGAGCAGTTCTTC.

This rearrangement joins TRBV19 to TRBJ2-2, with D perhaps matching TRBD1 (5 bases). The CDR3 consists of 14 residues. Germline CDR1 LNHDA, CDR2 SQIVND (reference sequence). V lost 7 bases and J 6 bases, leaving 15 bases between the germline ends. Here the CDR3 reads CASKGREYPGELFF. The CDR3 nucleotides are TGTGCCAGTAAGGGCAGGGAATATCCCGGGGAGCTGTTTTTT.

This rearrangement joins TRBV19 to TRBJ2-1, with unresolved D. The CDR3 runs 14 residues. The germline V gene encodes CDR1 LNHDA and CDR2 SQIVND (reference sequence). Trimming stripped 8 bases from V and 2 bases from J, with 13 bases between. The CDR3 is CASSLVTPYNEQFF. CDR3 DNA sequence: TGTGCCAGTTCCCTAGTTACCCCCTACAATGAGCAGTTCTTC.

In its sample, this clone was seen once. One end of the junction does not line up with germline, which may come from a read error. J is TRBJ2-2 and V is TRBV2; TRBD2 might be the D (5 bases). The CDR3 totals 13 residues. The germline V gene encodes CDR1 SNHLY and CDR2 FYNNEI. CDR3 loop: CASRVDLTGDLFF. CDR3 DNA: TGTGCCAGCAGAGTAGATCTCACCGGGGATCTGTTTTTT.

Remarks on this clone: This same CDR3 is encoded by further DNA sequences in the sample. V usage is TRBV27 and J usage is TRBJ2-7; D remains unclear. The V gene's germline CDR1 is MNHEY and CDR2 SMNVEV (reference sequence). The CDR3 consists of 13 residues. Trimming took off 2 bases at V and 1 base at J, with 6 bases between the two ends. CDR3 in DNA: TGTGCCAGCAGTTTAAGTGGGTCCTACGAGCAGTACTTC. This sequence encodes CASSLSGSYEQYF.

The V and J genes are TRBV19 and TRBJ1-2; TRBD1 matches 9 bases. This CDR3 spans 12 amino acids. Germline CDR1 is LNHDA and CDR2 is SQIVND (reference sequence). J was trimmed by 8 bases and V by 5 bases; bases with no gene match: 3. The CDR3 DNA sequence: TGTGCCAGTAGTGGACAGGGGCAAGGCTACACCTTC. Its protein is CASSGQGQGYTF.

J is TRBJ2-7 and V is TRBV5-4; 12 bases are shared with TRBD2. CDR1 SGHNT and CDR2 YYREEE come from the germline V gene (reference sequence). The junction had 5 bases not matched to a gene; V was cut back by 0 bases and J by 7 bases. CDR3 length equals 15 residues. Written as DNA, the CDR3 is TGTGCCAGCAGCTTGGATGTACTAGCGGGGGGAGAGCAGTACTTC. Protein: CASSLDVLAGGEQYF. Combining the CDR3 with reference TRBV5-4 and TRBJ2-7 gives the whole variable domain ETGVTQSPTHLIKTRGQQVTLRCSSQSGHNTVSWYQQALGQGPQFIFQYYREEENGRGNFPPRFSGLQFPNYSSELNVNALELDDSALYLCASSLDVLAGGEQYFGPGTRLTVT.